Reported below is one T cell receptor beta chain. Its specificity is not known. These data come from a study of cytomegalovirus exposure and HLA in healthy donors. Study outcomes and limitations: Many donors carried some public TCRs, although rarity characterized most TCR sequences. Later analysis reportedly placed an Asian-associated ancestry cluster below the roughly 700-donor mean in N-insertions. Upon later analysis, TCR association rates were observed to vary by HLA locus, being highest for DRB1 and lowest for HLA-C. Altogether, 160 or so TCR beta chains were recorded as cytomegalovirus-associated.

It was with 60 Vbeta and 13 Jbeta primers that the PCR ran. TCRdb's copy holds only in-frame clones and misses some; the assay was immunoSEQ multiplex PCR. The sample includes 100,000 to 150,000 clones, roughly 80% of them seen just once. The TCR comes from a woman aged 60 to 75 in good health and CMV-seronegative. Sequencing was done on a sample of PBMCs.

In DNA form, the CDR3 reads TGCGCCAGCAGTAAAAGACAAGAGCAGTTCTTC. It codes for CASSKRQEQFF. The gene calls are TRBV10-2 and TRBJ2-1; D not certain. V lost 5 bases and J lost 10, with 9 bases in between. Germline CDR1 is WSHSY and CDR2 is SAAADI. The CDR3 has 11 amino acids.